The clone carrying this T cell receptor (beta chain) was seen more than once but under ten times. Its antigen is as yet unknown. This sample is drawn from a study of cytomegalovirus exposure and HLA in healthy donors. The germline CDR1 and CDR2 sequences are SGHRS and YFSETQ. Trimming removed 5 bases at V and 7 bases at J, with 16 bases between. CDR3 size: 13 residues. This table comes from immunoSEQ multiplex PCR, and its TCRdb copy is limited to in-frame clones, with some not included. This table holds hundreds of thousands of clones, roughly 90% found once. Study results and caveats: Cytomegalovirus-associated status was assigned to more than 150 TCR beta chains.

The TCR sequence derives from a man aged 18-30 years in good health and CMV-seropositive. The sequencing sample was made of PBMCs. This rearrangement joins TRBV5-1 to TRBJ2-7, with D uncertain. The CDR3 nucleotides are TGCGCCAGCAGTTCCGGTCCCTCTCGAGAGCAGTACTTC. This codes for CASSSGPSREQYF.